This T cell receptor beta chain emerged from a study of T-cell reconstitution after alpha-beta-depleted transplantation in children (dated by TCRdb to the mid-2010s). The study in broad terms: Using TCR repertoire profiling, the study quantitatively followed how T-cell immune reconstitution unfolded in children after TCRalphabeta/CD19-depleted allogeneic hematopoietic cell transplantation. On the study overall, not on this receptor specifically: The apparently early recovery of alphabetaT-cell counts about two months after transplant reportedly depended on only several hundred rapidly expanded clones that came from non-depleted graft cells. Over subsequent months, a decline in hyperexpanded clone frequencies was noted, and after one year, T-cell counts and TCRbeta diversity were mostly ascribed to newly produced T cells. In some patients, the high TCRbeta diversity seen at day 60 was put down to recipient T cells and intrathymic progenitors that had survived conditioning.

This clonotype occurred many times. The antigen it binds to is not known. Per-base quality was not reported, and no clone a single base away is much larger than it. From the cysteine up to the phenylalanine, the CDR3 has a length of 12 residues. The DNA shown is the 36-base CDR3, in frame from base 1. CDR1 and CDR2 are drawn from the germline V gene (reference sequence): DFQATT, SNEGSKA. V loses 5 bases, J loses 2 bases, and the germline ends lie 7 bases apart. Explained via the paper, the treatment or condition label denotes: allogeneic hematopoietic cell transplantation with graft depleted of TCRalphabeta T cells and CD19 B cells. TCRalphabeta/CD19-depleted allogeneic hematopoietic cell grafts were given to the transplant recipients, all of whom were children. Receptor libraries were prepared by PCR. Instrument on record: Illumina HiSeq 2500. Molecular barcoding was employed in the preparation of TCR libraries, with unique molecular identifiers being used to normalize TCRbeta repertoire quantification. TCRdb passed the public sequencing reads through fastp at Q25 and MiXCR, retaining productive beta sequences. Rows with one shared CDR3 protein collapse into an entry with the most common genes and DNA. The sample yields roughly 160,000 distinct CDR3 sequences; 11% were counted once. The ten top clones hold approximately 13% of the sample.

Sequencing was performed on PBMCs, taken before TCRalphabeta/CD19-depleted stem cell transplant. The TCR comes from a boy younger than 10 with acute myeloid leukemia, due to receive a stem cell transplant. The chain couples TRBV20-1 to TRBJ1-3; the D gene is not confidently resolved. The nucleotide sequence reads TGCAGTGCTCCCCGCACTGGAAACACCATATATTTT. The resulting protein is CSAPRTGNTIYF.